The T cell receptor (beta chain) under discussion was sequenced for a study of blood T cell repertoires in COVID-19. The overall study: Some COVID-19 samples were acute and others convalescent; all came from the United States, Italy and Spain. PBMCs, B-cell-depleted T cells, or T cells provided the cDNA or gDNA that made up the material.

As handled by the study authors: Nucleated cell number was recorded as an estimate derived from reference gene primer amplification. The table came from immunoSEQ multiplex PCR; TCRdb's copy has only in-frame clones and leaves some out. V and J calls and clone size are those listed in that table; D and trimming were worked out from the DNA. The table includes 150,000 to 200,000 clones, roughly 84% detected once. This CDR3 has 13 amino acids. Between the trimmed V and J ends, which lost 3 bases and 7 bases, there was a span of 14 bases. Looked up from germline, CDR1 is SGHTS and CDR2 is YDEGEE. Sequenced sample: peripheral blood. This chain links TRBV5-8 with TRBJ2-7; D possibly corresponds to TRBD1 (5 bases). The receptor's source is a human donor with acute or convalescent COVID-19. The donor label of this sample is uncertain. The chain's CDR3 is CASSYNSDREQYF. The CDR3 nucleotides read TGTGCCAGCAGCTACAATTCAGACAGAGAGCAGTACTTC.